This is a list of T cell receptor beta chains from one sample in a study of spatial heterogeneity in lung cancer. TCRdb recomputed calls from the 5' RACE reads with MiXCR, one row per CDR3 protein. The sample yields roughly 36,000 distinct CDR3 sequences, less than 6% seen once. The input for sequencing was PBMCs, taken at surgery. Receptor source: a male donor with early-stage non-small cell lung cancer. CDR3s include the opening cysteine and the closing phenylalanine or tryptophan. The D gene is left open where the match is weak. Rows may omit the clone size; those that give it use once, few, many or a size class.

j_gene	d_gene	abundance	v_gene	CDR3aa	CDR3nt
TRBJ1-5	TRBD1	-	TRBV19	CASSQDRDQPQHF	TGTGCCAGTAGTCAGGACAGGGACCAGCCCCAGCATTTT
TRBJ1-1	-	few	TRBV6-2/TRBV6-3	CASSNSGSFTEAFF	TGTGCCAGCAGTAACTCTGGGTCGTTCACTGAAGCTTTCTTT
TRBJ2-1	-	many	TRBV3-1	CASSQGGAHGAGNNEQFF	TGTGCCAGCAGCCAAGGTGGGGCACATGGGGCTGGGAACAATGAGCAGTTCTTC
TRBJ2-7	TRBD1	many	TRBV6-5	CASRTGDKEQYF	TGTGCCAGCAGAACAGGGGATAAGGAGCAGTACTTC
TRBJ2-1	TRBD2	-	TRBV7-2	CASSLGAGRNNEQFF	TGTGCCAGCAGCTTAGGAGCGGGGAGGAATAATGAGCAGTTCTTC
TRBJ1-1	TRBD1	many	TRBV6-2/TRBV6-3	CASSYRGQNTEAFF	TGTGCCAGCAGTTACAGGGGGCAAAACACTGAAGCTTTCTTT
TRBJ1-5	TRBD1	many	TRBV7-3	CASSPNRGSNQPQHF	TGTGCCAGCAGCCCGAACAGGGGCAGCAATCAGCCCCAGCATTTT
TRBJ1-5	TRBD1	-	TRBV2	CASTTAGQANRPQHF	TGTGCCAGCACCACCGCCGGACAGGCTAATCGGCCCCAGCATTTT
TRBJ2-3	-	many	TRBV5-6	CASSLEDFSTDTQYF	TGTGCCAGCAGCTTGGAAGATTTTAGCACAGATACGCAGTATTTT
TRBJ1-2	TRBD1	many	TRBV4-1	CASSHDRGSFGGYTF	TGCGCCAGCAGCCACGACAGGGGTTCGTTTGGCGGCTACACCTTC
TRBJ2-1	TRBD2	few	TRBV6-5	CASSYGTSGVNEQFF	TGTGCCAGCAGTTACGGGACTAGCGGGGTCAATGAGCAGTTCTTC
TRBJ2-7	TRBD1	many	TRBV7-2	CASSPWTGLYEQYF	TGTGCCAGCAGCCCCTGGACAGGATTATACGAGCAGTACTTC
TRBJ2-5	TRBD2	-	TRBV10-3	CAIGLAGAQETQYF	TGTGCCATCGGACTAGCGGGGGCCCAAGAGACCCAGTACTTC
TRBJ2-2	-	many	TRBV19	CASSHRRTDTGELFF	TGTGCCAGTAGCCACCGCCGGACAGACACCGGGGAGCTGTTTTTT
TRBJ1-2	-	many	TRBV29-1	CSVGGGTYGYTF	TGCAGCGTGGGGGGGGGGACCTATGGCTACACCTTC
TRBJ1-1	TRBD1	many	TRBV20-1	CSARDLTGSTEAFF	TGCAGTGCTAGAGATTTGACAGGGAGCACTGAAGCTTTCTTT
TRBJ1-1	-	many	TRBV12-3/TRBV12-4	CASSGAGVTEAFF	TGTGCCAGCTCAGGGGCGGGTGTCACTGAAGCTTTCTTT
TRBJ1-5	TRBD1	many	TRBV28	CATSLTGLVQPQHF	TGTGCCACCTCCCTGACAGGGTTAGTTCAGCCCCAGCATTTT
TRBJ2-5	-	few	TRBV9	CASSVGTLKGETQYF	TGTGCCAGCAGCGTGGGGACACTCAAGGGAGAGACCCAGTACTTC
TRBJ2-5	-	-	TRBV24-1	CATSDGKQETQYF	TGTGCCACCAGTGACGGAAAACAAGAGACCCAGTACTTC
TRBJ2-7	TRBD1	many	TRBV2	CASSEEDRGPYEQYF	TGTGCCAGCAGTGAGGAGGACAGGGGGCCCTACGAGCAGTACTTC
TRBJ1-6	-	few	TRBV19	CASSIWGTGNSPLHF	TGTGCCAGTAGTATCTGGGGCACAGGTAATTCACCCCTCCACTTT
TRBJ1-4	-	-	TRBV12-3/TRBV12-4	CASSLGAGEKLFF	TGTGCCAGCAGTTTAGGGGCAGGCGAAAAACTGTTTTTT
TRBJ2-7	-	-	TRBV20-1	CSATFDEQYF	TGCAGTGCTACCTTCGACGAGCAGTACTTC
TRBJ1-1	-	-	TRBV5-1	CASSGLGSRNTEAFF	TGCGCCAGCAGCGGGCTAGGGTCCCGGAACACTGAAGCTTTCTTT
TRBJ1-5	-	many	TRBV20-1	CSASVTGRGNQPQHF	TGCAGTGCTAGTGTCACGGGAAGAGGCAATCAGCCCCAGCATTTT
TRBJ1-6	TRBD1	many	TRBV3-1	CASSRPGQNSPLHF	TGTGCCAGCAGCCGCCCGGGACAGAATTCACCCCTCCACTTT
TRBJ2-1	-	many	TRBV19	CASSMWSRVNEQFF	TGTGCCAGTAGTATGTGGTCGAGAGTCAATGAGCAGTTCTTC
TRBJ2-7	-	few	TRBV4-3	CASSQGHSASEQYF	TGCGCCAGCAGCCAAGGCCACAGTGCCTCTGAGCAGTACTTC
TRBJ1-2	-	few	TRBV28	CASSSPQGYGYTF	TGTGCCAGCAGTTCCCCGCAGGGCTATGGCTACACCTTC
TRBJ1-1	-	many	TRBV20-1	CSAYPAGRNTEAFF	TGCAGTGCTTACCCGGCGGGCCGAAACACTGAAGCTTTCTTT
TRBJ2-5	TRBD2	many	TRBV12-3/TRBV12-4	CASSLGLAGAETQYF	TGTGCCAGCAGTTTAGGACTAGCGGGGGCAGAGACCCAGTACTTC
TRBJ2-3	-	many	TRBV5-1	CASSGAGYSTDTQYF	TGCGCCAGCAGCGGAGCGGGTTATAGCACAGATACGCAGTATTTT
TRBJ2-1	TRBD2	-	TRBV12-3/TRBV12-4	CASSPGRGGGVPDNEQFF	TGTGCCAGCAGTCCCGGCCGAGGCGGGGGGGTTCCAGACAATGAGCAGTTCTTC
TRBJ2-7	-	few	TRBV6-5	CASSYSKGRWLSYEQYF	TGTGCCAGCAGTTACTCGAAAGGGAGATGGCTTTCCTACGAGCAGTACTTC
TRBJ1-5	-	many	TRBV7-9	CASSLGQSNQPQHF	TGTGCCAGCAGCTTAGGACAGAGCAATCAGCCCCAGCATTTT
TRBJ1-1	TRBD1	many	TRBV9	CASSSDRGQGYTEAFF	TGTGCCAGCAGCTCGGACAGGGGGCAGGGGTACACTGAAGCTTTCTTT
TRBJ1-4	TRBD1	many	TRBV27	CASSLSGTGREKLFF	TGTGCCAGCAGTTTATCAGGGACAGGGCGAGAAAAACTGTTTTTT
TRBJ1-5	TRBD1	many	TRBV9	CASSVEVDRAGQPQHF	TGTGCCAGCAGCGTAGAGGTGGACAGGGCGGGCCAGCCCCAGCATTTT
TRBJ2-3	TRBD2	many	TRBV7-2	CASSSIERGGTDTQYF	TGTGCCAGCAGCTCCATCGAGCGGGGGGGAACAGATACGCAGTATTTT
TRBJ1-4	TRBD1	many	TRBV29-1	CSGKKTGSPNEKLFF	TGCAGCGGAAAGAAGACAGGGAGTCCTAATGAAAAACTGTTTTTT
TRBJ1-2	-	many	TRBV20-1	CSARGGRGTNYGYTF	TGCAGTGCTAGAGGTGGGAGGGGGACTAACTATGGCTACACCTTC
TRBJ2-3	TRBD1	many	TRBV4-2	CASSLQFRSGQGITDTQYF	TGTGCCAGCAGCCTCCAATTTAGGTCCGGACAGGGTATCACAGATACGCAGTATTTT
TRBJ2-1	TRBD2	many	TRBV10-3	CAISELAGGNNEQFF	TGTGCCATCAGTGAGCTGGCGGGGGGCAACAATGAGCAGTTCTTC
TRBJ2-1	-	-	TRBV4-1	CASSQDWTAYNEQFF	TGCGCCAGCAGCCAAGATTGGACAGCTTACAATGAGCAGTTCTTC
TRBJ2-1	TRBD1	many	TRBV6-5	CASSSQGAGLNEQFF	TGTGCCAGCAGCTCACAGGGGGCAGGTCTCAATGAGCAGTTCTTC
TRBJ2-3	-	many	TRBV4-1	CASSQDTSTDTQYF	TGCGCCAGCAGCCAAGATACGAGCACAGATACGCAGTATTTT
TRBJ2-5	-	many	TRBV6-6	CASSRQSQETQYF	TGTGCCAGCAGTCGACAGTCACAAGAGACCCAGTACTTC
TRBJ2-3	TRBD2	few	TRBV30	CAWSPGLAGGPDTQYF	TGTGCCTGGAGCCCGGGACTAGCGGGGGGGCCAGATACGCAGTATTTT
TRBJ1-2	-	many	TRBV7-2	CASSYRQAYGYTF	TGTGCCAGCAGTTACAGACAGGCCTATGGCTACACCTTC
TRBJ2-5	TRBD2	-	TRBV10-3	CAIRPGLAIETQYF	TGTGCCATCAGACCGGGACTAGCAATAGAGACCCAGTACTTC
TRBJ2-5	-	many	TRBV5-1	CASSLRETQYF	TGCGCCAGCAGCTTGCGAGAGACCCAGTACTTC
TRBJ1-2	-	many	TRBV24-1	CATSDHGPNYGYTF	TGTGCCACCAGTGACCATGGTCCGAACTATGGCTACACCTTC
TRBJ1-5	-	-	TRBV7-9	CASTMDSQPQHF	TGTGCCAGCACCATGGACAGCCAGCCCCAGCATTTT
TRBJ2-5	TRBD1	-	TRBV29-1	CSVDREETQYF	TGCAGCGTCGACAGGGAAGAGACCCAGTACTTC
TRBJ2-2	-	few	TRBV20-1	CSARGHLSDTGELFF	TGCAGTGCTAGAGGTCATTTGTCAGACACCGGGGAGCTGTTTTTT